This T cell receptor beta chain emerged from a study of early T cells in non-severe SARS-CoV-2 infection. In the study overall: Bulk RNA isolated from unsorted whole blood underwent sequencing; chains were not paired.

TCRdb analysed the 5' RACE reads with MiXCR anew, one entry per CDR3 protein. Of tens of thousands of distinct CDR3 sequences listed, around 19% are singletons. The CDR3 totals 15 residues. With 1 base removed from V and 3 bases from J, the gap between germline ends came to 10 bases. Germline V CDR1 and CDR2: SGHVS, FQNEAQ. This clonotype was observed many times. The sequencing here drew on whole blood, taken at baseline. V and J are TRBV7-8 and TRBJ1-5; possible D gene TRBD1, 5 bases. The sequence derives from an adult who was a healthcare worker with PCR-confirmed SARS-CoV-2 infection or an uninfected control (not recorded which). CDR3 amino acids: CASSLGGSYNQPQHF. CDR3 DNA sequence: TGTGCCAGCAGCTTAGGGGGGAGCTACAATCAGCCCCAGCATTTT. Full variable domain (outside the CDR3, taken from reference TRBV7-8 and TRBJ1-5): GAGVSQSPRYKVAKRGQDVALRCDPISGHVSLFWYQQALGQGPEFLTYFQNEAQLDKSGLPSDRFFAERPEGSVSTLKIQRTQQEDSAVYLCASSLGGSYNQPQHFGDGTRLSIL.